The source of this T cell receptor beta chain is a study of cytomegalovirus exposure and HLA in healthy donors. PCR primers comprised 60 Vbeta and 13 Jbeta primers. TCRdb's table, derived via immunoSEQ multiplex PCR, lists solely in-frame clones and lacks some. The sample records around 110,000 clones, roughly 82% being singletons. Each donor's status was that of a healthy bone marrow donor. Trimming took off 9 bases at V and 3 bases at J, with 9 bases between the two ends. CDR3 size: 12 residues. Germline values: CDR1 LNHDA, CDR2 SQIVND (reference sequence). The chain employs TRBV19 and TRBJ1-3, with a weak D call TRBD1 (5 bases). Sequenced: PBMCs. This sequence was found in a young man in good health and CMV-seropositive. CDR3 coding DNA: TGTGCCAGCGCGACAGATGGAAACACCATATATTTT. This codes for CASATDGNTIYF. Full variable domain (outside the CDR3, taken from reference TRBV19 and TRBJ1-3): DGGITQSPKYLFRKEGQNVTLSCEQNLNHDAMYWYRQDPGQGLRLIYYSQIVNDFQKGDIAEGYSVSREKKESFPLTVTSAQKNPTAFYLCASATDGNTIYFGEGSWLTVV.